The 8 T cell receptor beta chains reported below all come from one sample, sequenced in a study of PD-1 blockade in mismatch repair-deficient tumors (dated 2017 in TCRdb). The label giving this sample's time point can be read as: peripheral blood 12 weeks after first pembrolizumab dose. Libraries came from the immunoSEQ multiplex PCR assay. TCRdb provides this immuneACCESS table in a form limited to in-frame rearrangements. Some clones are lacking; in checked studies, under half of them reflect an unresolved V gene, and why the rest are absent is not known. The sample table contains roughly 84,000 clones; only one count was recorded for 81% of them. 2.6% of the sample is in the top ten clones. The sequencing used peripheral blood, collected 12 weeks after starting pembrolizumab. All receptors derive from an adult with mismatch repair-deficient cancer.

This clone was recorded many times. The chain is built from TRBV21-1 and TRBJ1-1. TRBV21-1 is assigned pseudogene status. This CDR3 comprises 9 residues. For the CDR3, the DNA is TGTGCCAGCAGCAGAGGAGCTTTCTTT. The encoded protein is CASSRGAFF.

V gene TRBV5-1 combines with J gene TRBJ2-1, with D possibly being TRBD1 (7 bases). The CDR3 totals 16 residues. Germline V gene lookup returns CDR1 SGHRS and CDR2 YFSETQ. V was cut by 0 bases and J by 3 bases, with 13 bases left in between. The CDR3 coding sequence is TGCGCCAGCAGCTTGGGATCAGGGGGGAACTACAATGAGCAGTTCTTC. As protein: CASSLGSGGNYNEQFF.

The J gene is TRBJ1-1, the V gene TRBV7-6, with no clear D. The CDR3 sequence is 16 residues long. V was shortened by 1 base and J by 0 bases, with 12 bases between the two germline ends. Germline V CDR1 and CDR2: SGHVS, FNYEAQ. CDR3 loop: CASSLERGELNTEAFF. As DNA, the CDR3 is TGTGCCAGCAGCTTAGAGCGCGGGGAGCTGAACACTGAAGCTTTCTTT.

The chain employs TRBV5-5 and TRBJ1-4; D unclear. This CDR3 region has 13 residues. CDR1 and CDR2 (germline): SGHKS, YYEKEE (reference sequence). V was clipped by 2 bases and J by 6 bases, with 8 bases between them. The CDR3 region has the DNA TGTGCCAGCAGCTTCCTATATGATGAAAAACTGTTTTTT. This codes for CASSFLYDEKLFF.

The chain has TRBV7-6 and TRBJ2-1, with 9 bases aligning to TRBD1. J lost 4 bases, V lost 5 bases, and 12 bases had no gene match. Germline V gene lookup returns CDR1 SGHVS and CDR2 FNYEAQ. The CDR3 extends over 17 amino acids. CDR3 bases: TGTGCCAGCAGCCCACCTCCCGGGACAGGGCGTTACAATGAGCAGTTCTTC. Residues: CASSPPPGTGRYNEQFF.

This chain connects TRBV28 to TRBJ2-2; maybe TRBD1 (6 bases). The germline V gene encodes CDR1 MDHEN and CDR2 SYDVKM. The V end lost 7 bases, the J end lost 6 bases, and 12 bases lay between the germline ends. The length of the CDR3 is 13 residues. CDR3 nucleotide sequence: TGTGCCAGCATTTCAGGGGACGCCGGGGAGCTGTTTTTT. Protein sequence: CASISGDAGELFF. Variable domain in full (rest from reference TRBV28 and TRBJ2-2): DVKVTQSSRYLVKRTGEKVFLECVQDMDHENMFWYRQDPGLGLRLIYFSYDVKMKEKGDIPEGYSVSREKKERFSLILESASTNQTSMYLCASISGDAGELFFGEGSRLTVL.

This clone is a singleton in its sample. This chain connects TRBV27 to TRBJ1-1; unclear D gene. This CDR3 is 13 amino acids long. Germline V gene lookup returns CDR1 MNHEY and CDR2 SMNVEV (reference sequence). The V gene lost 3 bases and the J gene lost 2 bases, with 7 bases spanning the gap. DNA for the CDR3: TGTGCCAGCAGTTTCTTTTTAAACACTGAAGCTTTCTTT. Amino acid sequence: CASSFFLNTEAFF.

By its share, this clone is medium-sized. This chain connects TRBV19 to TRBJ1-3, with D possibly TRBD1 on 6 matching bases. Trimming pared 8 bases from V and 1 base from J, leaving 15 bases between. This CDR3 is built from 15 residues. In germline, CDR1 is LNHDA, CDR2 SQIVND (reference sequence). CDR3 region: CASYSQGSSGNTIYF. CDR3 in DNA: TGTGCCAGTTATTCCCAGGGGTCTTCTGGAAACACCATATATTTT.